The source of this T cell receptor (beta chain) is a study of cytomegalovirus exposure and HLA in healthy donors. Study-wide results and caveats: Some V segments (TRBV6-2 and TRBV6-3 among them) were excluded as indistinguishable.

This clone has at least ten counts. Its antigen is not identified. The PCR made use of 60 Vbeta and 13 Jbeta primers. Libraries were prepared by immunoSEQ multiplex PCR; TCRdb keeps only in-frame clonotypes and omits some of them. The table lists 120,000 or so clones, approximately 74% of them singletons. The CDR3 is made up of 16 amino acids. V dropped 4 bases and J dropped 3 bases, with 15 bases sitting between them. Looked up from germline, CDR1 is MGHRA and CDR2 is YSYEKL. This sequence was found in a woman aged 50 to 60 in good health and CMV-seropositive. The rearrangement links TRBV4-1 to TRBJ2-2; D may be TRBD1 (6 bases). Sequencing used PBMCs. Here the CDR3 reads CASSPDRLLYTGELFF. CDR3 coding DNA: TGCGCCAGCAGCCCGGACAGATTGTTGTACACCGGGGAGCTGTTTTTT.